This T cell receptor (beta chain) is drawn from a study of regulatory T cells in long-lasting Graves disease. Construction of TCR beta libraries relied on iRepertoire HTBI primers and on Arm-PCR targeting CDR3 regions. TCRdb recomputed calls from the multiplex PCR reads with MiXCR, one row per CDR3 protein. The sample lists hundreds of thousands of distinct CDR3 sequences, 16% occurring once. Time point specified: newly diagnosed GD, antithyroid drugs for less than 3 months. Following extraction of RNA from PBMCs, that RNA was used to make the TCR library. Patients hailed from an endocrinology department in Xi'an, China. The V segment lost 5 bases and the J segment 6 bases; nucleotides outside the gene matches: 9. The CDR3 totals 14 residues. Germline loops: CDR1 MDHEN, CDR2 SYDVKM. The same data also contributed to another study, on T cells in Graves' hyperthyroidism and ophthalmopathy. That publication notes: Researchers ran a first-round RT-PCR on the TCR CDR3 using the HTBI primer set. A model of 13 V-J features distinguished ophthalmopathy from stable hyperthyroidism. The model predicted ophthalmopathy a median roughly 6.5 months before onset.

J is TRBJ2-7 and V is TRBV28, with 8 bases fitting TRBD1. This material consisted of peripheral blood mononuclear cells (PBMCs), taken at new diagnosis, from a patient treated with antithyroid drugs. The TCR sequence derives from a woman younger than 45 with Graves disease. The CDR3 loop is CASSPTGGPSEQYF. The DNA for the CDR3 is TGTGCCAGCAGTCCTACAGGGGGGCCCTCCGAGCAGTACTTC.